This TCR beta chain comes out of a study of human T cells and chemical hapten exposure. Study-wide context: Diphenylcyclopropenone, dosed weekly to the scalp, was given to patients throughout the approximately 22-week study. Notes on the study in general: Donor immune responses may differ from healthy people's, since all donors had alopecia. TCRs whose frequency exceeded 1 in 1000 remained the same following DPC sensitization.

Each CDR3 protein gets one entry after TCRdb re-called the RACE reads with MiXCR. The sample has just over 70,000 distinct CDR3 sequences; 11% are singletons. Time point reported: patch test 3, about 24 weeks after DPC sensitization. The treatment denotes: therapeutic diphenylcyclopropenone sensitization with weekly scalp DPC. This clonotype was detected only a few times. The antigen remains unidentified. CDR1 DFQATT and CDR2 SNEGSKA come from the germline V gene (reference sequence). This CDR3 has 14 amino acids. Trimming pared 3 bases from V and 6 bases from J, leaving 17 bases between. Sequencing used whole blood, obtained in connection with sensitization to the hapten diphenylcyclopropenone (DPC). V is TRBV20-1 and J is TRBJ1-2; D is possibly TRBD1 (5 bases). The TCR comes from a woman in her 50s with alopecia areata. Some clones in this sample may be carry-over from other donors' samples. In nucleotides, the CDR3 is TGCAGTGCTAGCTATCTGTTGGGGCGCGATGGCTACACCTTC. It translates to CSASYLLGRDGYTF.